The 23 T cell receptor beta chains listed next were all sequenced from one sample in a study of T cell responses to AZD1222 COVID-19 vaccine. Assay: immunoSEQ multiplex PCR; the TCRdb copy retains only in-frame clones and omits some. The sample includes around 150,000 clones, roughly 90% of them seen just once. The sample here was peripheral blood, taken on day 0 of AZD1222 vaccination. The receptor source for this set is an adult in good health.

The rearrangement uses TRBV4-1 and TRBJ1-1; 8 nucleotides line up with TRBD1. The germline CDR1 and CDR2 sequences are MGHRA and YSYEKL. The junction had 9 bases not matched to a gene; V was cut back by 2 bases and J by 7 bases. CDR3 length: 15 residues. The chain's CDR3 is CASSQRTGRALEAFF. DNA of the CDR3: TGCGCCAGCAGCCAACGGACAGGGCGGGCGCTTGAAGCTTTCTTT.

The genes are TRBV6-5 and TRBJ1-2; D gene unclear. CDR1 and CDR2 from the germline V gene are MNHEY and SVGAGI. The germline V and J ends were trimmed by 6 bases and 2 bases, with 13 bases remaining between them. This CDR3 is built from 14 residues. The chain's CDR3 is CASSHRTANYGYTF. For the CDR3, the DNA is TGTGCCAGCAGCCACAGAACGGCCAACTATGGCTACACCTTC.

The chain combines TRBV5-5 with TRBJ1-1; D gene unclear. This CDR3 is built from 13 residues. The germline CDR1 and CDR2 sequences are SGHKS and YYEKEE (reference sequence). Trimming cost V 0 bases and J 9 bases, with 12 bases left between them. CDR3 sequence reads: CASSLAEVEQAFF. In DNA form, the CDR3 reads TGTGCCAGCAGCTTGGCCGAAGTAGAGCAAGCTTTCTTT.

The rearrangement uses TRBV19 and TRBJ2-3; 9 bases are shared with TRBD2. The V segment lost 5 bases and the J segment 6 bases; nucleotides outside the gene matches: 12. Germline V gene sequence: CDR1 LNHDA, CDR2 SQIVND (reference sequence). CDR3 length equals 16 residues. The chain's CDR3 is CASSLPLAGGFDTQYF. CDR3 bases: TGTGCCAGTAGTCTTCCCTTGGCGGGGGGGTTCGATACGCAGTATTTT.

V is TRBV19 and J is TRBJ2-3; D ambiguous. V shed 6 bases and J shed 5 bases, with 18 bases lying between them. The CDR3 runs 15 residues. Germline CDR1 is LNHDA and CDR2 is SQIVND (reference sequence). In nucleotides, the CDR3 is TGTGCCAGTAGGAGACCGGGCAGGTCGGTAGATACGCAGTATTTT. The encoded protein is CASRRPGRSVDTQYF. The full variable domain, with the rest looked up from reference TRBV19 and TRBJ2-3, is DGGITQSPKYLFRKEGQNVTLSCEQNLNHDAMYWYRQDPGQGLRLIYYSQIVNDFQKGDIAEGYSVSREKKESFPLTVTSAQKNPTAFYLCASRRPGRSVDTQYFGPGTRLTVL.

The V gene is TRBV5-1, the J gene TRBJ2-3; the D gene is possibly TRBD1 (6 bases). CDR1 is SGHRS, CDR2 YFSETQ, per germline. The CDR3 extends over 14 amino acids. The V end was cut by 0 bases, the J end by 5 bases, with 10 bases between. DNA for the CDR3: TGCGCCAGCAGCTTGGCCGGACAGTTAGATACGCAGTATTTT. This encodes CASSLAGQLDTQYF.

The chain employs TRBV28 and TRBJ1-2, with D perhaps TRBD1 (5 bases). This CDR3 spans 14 amino acids. Trimming stripped 3 bases from V and 8 bases from J, with 16 bases between. Germline lookup yields CDR1 MDHEN and CDR2 SYDVKM. The CDR3 nucleotides are TGTGCCAGCAGTTTTAAGGTCGGGGCAGGGGGCTACACCTTC. Its translation is CASSFKVGAGGYTF.

This chain joins TRBV4-2 and TRBJ1-1; D uncertain. This CDR3 has 16 residues. CDR1 LGHNA and CDR2 YNFKEQ come from the germline V gene. The V end was cut by 1 base, the J end by 2 bases, with 14 bases between. The CDR3 loop reads CASSQALENGNTEAFF. The CDR3, as DNA: TGTGCCAGCAGCCAAGCGCTGGAAAATGGCAACACTGAAGCTTTCTTT.

The chain recombines TRBV28 with TRBJ1-3; a weak D match, TRBD1 (5 bases). V was shortened by 6 bases and J by 0 bases, with 15 bases between the two germline ends. Looked up from germline, CDR1 is MDHEN and CDR2 is SYDVKM. The CDR3 runs to 16 residues. The CDR3 DNA follows: TGTGCCAGCAGCCTCCCCGGACATTTCTCTGGAAACACCATATATTTT. It translates to CASSLPGHFSGNTIYF.

This clone is a singleton in its sample. CDR3 sequence (DNA): TGTGCCAGCAGCTTATGTGGCCTCGGGACAGGGGGCCGTTGCACTGAAGCTTTCTTT. It specifies CASSLCGLGTGGRCTEAFF. The rearrangement joins TRBV11-3 to TRBJ1-1, with 12 bases identical to TRBD1. CDR3 length: 19 amino acids. Germline loops: CDR1 SGHNT, CDR2 YENEEA. Losses at the gene ends were 2 bases for V and 4 bases for J; bases not matched to a gene: 14.

This chain links TRBV6-2 or TRBV6-3 with TRBJ2-2; 8 nucleotides line up with TRBD2. Germline CDR1 reads MNHEY; CDR2 reads SVGEGT. Germline trimming cut 2 bases from V and 5 bases from J; bases unmatched to any gene: 10. The CDR3 loop spans 17 amino acids. The CDR3 sequence is CASSYLPGRAPTGELFF. In DNA, the CDR3 is TGTGCCAGCAGTTACCTCCCCGGGAGGGCCCCAACCGGGGAGCTGTTTTTT.

V usage is TRBV9 and J usage is TRBJ1-1; 7 positions match TRBD1. The CDR3 loop spans 14 amino acids. Losses at the gene ends were 4 bases for V and 4 bases for J; bases not matched to a gene: 7. Germline values: CDR1 SGDLS, CDR2 YYNGEE. The CDR3 region is CASSPSGQITEAFF. The CDR3 DNA reads TGTGCCAGCAGCCCGTCGGGACAGATCACTGAAGCTTTCTTT.

This chain links TRBV10-2 with TRBJ1-6; D perhaps matches TRBD1 (6 bases). The CDR3 totals 13 residues. Germline values: CDR1 WSHSY, CDR2 SAAADI. V shed 8 bases and J shed 6 bases, with 11 bases lying between them. The CDR3 loop is CASGDIGNSPLHF. The CDR3 bases are TGCGCCAGCGGGGACATTGGTAATTCACCCCTCCACTTT.

This chain connects TRBV6-5 to TRBJ1-3; 8 bases match TRBD1. The germline V gene encodes CDR1 MNHEY and CDR2 SVGAGI. V shed 6 bases, J shed 1 base, and the junction held 5 bases outside the gene matches. This CDR3 is 15 amino acids long. Here the CDR3 reads CASSVDRGSGNTIYF. The DNA for the CDR3 is TGTGCCAGCAGCGTTGACAGGGGATCTGGAAACACCATATATTTT.

The J gene is TRBJ2-3, the V gene TRBV13; TRBD2 agrees at 12 bases. Germline CDR1 and CDR2: PRHDT and FYEKMQ (reference sequence). Losses at the gene ends were 2 bases for V and 3 bases for J; bases not matched to a gene: 3. The CDR3 loop spans 16 amino acids. CDR3 sequence: CASSLTSGGYTDTQYF. The CDR3 nucleotides are TGTGCCAGCAGCTTAACTAGCGGGGGGTATACAGATACGCAGTATTTT. The full variable domain, completed using reference TRBV13 and TRBJ2-3, is AAGVIQSPRHLIKEKRETATLKCYPIPRHDTVYWYQQGPGQDPQFLISFYEKMQSDKGSIPDRFSAQQFSDYHSELNMSSLELGDSALYFCASSLTSGGYTDTQYFGPGTRLTVL.

V gene TRBV3-1 (or the pseudogene TRBV3-2) combines with J gene TRBJ2-7; 7 bases map to TRBD2. Germline values: CDR1 LGHDT, CDR2 YNNKEL (reference sequence). The V segment lost 1 base and the J segment 6 bases; nucleotides outside the gene matches: 9. This CDR3 has 15 residues. In DNA form, the CDR3 reads TGTGCCAGCAGCCAAGGTTCCGGGAGGCCGGGCGAGCAGTACTTC. It specifies CASSQGSGRPGEQYF.

The chain employs TRBV19 and TRBJ2-2; 9 nucleotides agree with TRBD2. In germline, CDR1 is LNHDA, CDR2 SQIVND (reference sequence). The J segment lost 6 bases and the V segment lost 5 bases, leaving 10 bases of the junction unmatched. The CDR3 is made up of 16 amino acids. The CDR3: CASSSLAGGGPGELFF. DNA for the CDR3: TGTGCCAGTAGTTCTCTGGCGGGAGGGGGTCCCGGGGAGCTGTTTTTT.

The chain carries TRBV5-1 and TRBJ1-2; 9 bases are a match to TRBD1. CDR1 is SGHRS and CDR2 is YFSETQ in the germline V gene. This CDR3 comprises 14 residues. The ends lost 2 bases at V and 8 bases at J; junction bases unmatched: 7. CDR3 sequence (DNA): TGCGCCAGCAGCTTAACACAGGGGGCTGGAGGCTACACCTTC. It yields the protein CASSLTQGAGGYTF.

V gene TRBV10-3 combines with J gene TRBJ2-2; tentative D call: TRBD1 (6 bases). The germline gives CDR1 ENHRY, CDR2 SYGVKD. The CDR3 is 14 amino acids. The V gene lost 7 bases and the J gene lost 1 base, with 10 bases spanning the gap. CDR3 nucleotides: TGTGCCATCAATCCGACAGGGAACACCGGGGAGCTGTTTTTT. Protein product: CAINPTGNTGELFF.

The chain combines TRBV18 with TRBJ1-1, with D possibly matching TRBD1 (5 bases). This CDR3 contains 17 residues. Trimming took off 2 bases at V and 1 base at J, with 17 bases between the two ends. CDR1 is KGHSH, CDR2 LQKENI, per germline. In DNA form, the CDR3 reads TGTGCCAGCTCACCAGAGGCGAGTGGGGCTTGGAACACTGAAGCTTTCTTT. This gives the protein CASSPEASGAWNTEAFF.

The gene calls are TRBV28 and TRBJ1-2; D is uncertain. The germline V and J ends were trimmed by 3 bases and 0 bases, with 5 bases remaining between them. The germline CDR1 and CDR2 sequences are MDHEN and SYDVKM. CDR3 size: 13 residues. CDR3 amino acids: CASSLDPNYGYTF. The CDR3 DNA follows: TGTGCCAGCAGTTTGGACCCTAACTATGGCTACACCTTC.

The chain uses TRBV10-1 and TRBJ2-5; the D gene could be TRBD1 or TRBD2 (5 bases each). The CDR3 has 15 amino acids. Trimming took off 4 bases at V and 5 bases at J, with 17 bases between the two ends. Germline V gene data show CDR1 as WNHNN and CDR2 as SYGVQD (reference sequence). This chain's CDR3 is CASSARDRPTETQYF. The CDR3 coding sequence is TGCGCCAGCAGTGCACGGGACCGACCGACGGAGACCCAGTACTTC.

This clone was seen only once. The chain recombines TRBV27 with TRBJ1-5; D remains unclear. Trimming pared 5 bases from V and 1 base from J, leaving 15 bases between. The CDR3 totals 16 residues. Germline lookup yields CDR1 MNHEY and CDR2 SMNVEV (reference sequence). CDR3 nucleotides: TGTGCCAGCAGTCGGTCTCGGACGGTGAGCAATCAGCCCCAGCATTTT. This translates into CASSRSRTVSNQPQHF.